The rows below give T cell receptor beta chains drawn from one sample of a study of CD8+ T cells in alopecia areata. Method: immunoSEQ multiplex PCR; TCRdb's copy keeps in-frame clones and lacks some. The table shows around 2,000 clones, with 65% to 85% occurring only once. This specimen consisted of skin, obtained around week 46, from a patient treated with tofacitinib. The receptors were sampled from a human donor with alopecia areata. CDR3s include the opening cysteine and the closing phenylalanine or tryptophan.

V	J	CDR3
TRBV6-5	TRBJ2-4	CASSKYRGRDYIQYF
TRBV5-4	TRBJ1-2	CASSSYTRGRSYGYTF
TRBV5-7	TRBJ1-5	CASSLRRGQVQPQHF
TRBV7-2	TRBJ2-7	CASSLVDRADSLQYF
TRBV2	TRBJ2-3	CASSDWTSVWDTQYF
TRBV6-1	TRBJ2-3	CASSQETDTQYF
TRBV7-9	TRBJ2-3	CASSFGSPGGSTDTQYF
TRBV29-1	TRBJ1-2	CSVEQQVQGGYTF
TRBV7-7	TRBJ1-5	CASSPLPSDRDGQPQHF
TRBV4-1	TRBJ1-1	CASSQVTANTEAFF
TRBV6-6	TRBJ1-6	CASSYLQREGNSPLHF
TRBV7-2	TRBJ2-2	CATTGQMNTGELFF
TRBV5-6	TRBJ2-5	CASSLPGTGETQYF
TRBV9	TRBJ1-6	CASSGGTDNSPLHF
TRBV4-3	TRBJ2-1	CASSQDRNRYDGQFF
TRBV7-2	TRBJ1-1	CASSRARANTEAFF
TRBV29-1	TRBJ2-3	CSVNPTGQITDTQYF
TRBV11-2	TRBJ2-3	CASSLFSTATDTQYF
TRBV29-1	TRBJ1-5	CSVGAGVDQPQHF
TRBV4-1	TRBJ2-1	CASSHPYRVINEQFF
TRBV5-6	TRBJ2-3	CASSVQGATDTQYF
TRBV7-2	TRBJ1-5	CASSLNRGMPQHF
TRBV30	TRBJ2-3	CAWSAERGGGWTDTQYF
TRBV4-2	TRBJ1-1	CASSQPPGTLAMNTEAFF
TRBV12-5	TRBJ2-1	CASGLVGRGDTYNEQFF
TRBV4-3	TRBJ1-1	CASSQRGTAEAFF
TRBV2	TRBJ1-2	CASSGDGRGSYGYTF
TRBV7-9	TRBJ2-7	CASSLGTAYEQYF
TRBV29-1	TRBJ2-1	CSVEVLTRLAGDGNEQFF
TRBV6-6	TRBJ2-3	CASSYSGDTQYF
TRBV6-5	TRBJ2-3	CASSDRLSTDTQYF
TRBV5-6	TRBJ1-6	CASSLDSHSSYNSPLHF